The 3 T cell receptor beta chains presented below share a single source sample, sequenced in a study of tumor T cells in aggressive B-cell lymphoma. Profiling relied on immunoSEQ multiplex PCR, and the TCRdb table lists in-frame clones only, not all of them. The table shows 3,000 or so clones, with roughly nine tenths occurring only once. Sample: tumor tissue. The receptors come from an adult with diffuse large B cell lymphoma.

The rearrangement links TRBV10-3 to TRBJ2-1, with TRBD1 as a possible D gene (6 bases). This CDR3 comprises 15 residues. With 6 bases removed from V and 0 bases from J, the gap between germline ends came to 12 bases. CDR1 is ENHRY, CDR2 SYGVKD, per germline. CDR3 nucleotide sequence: TGTGCCATCAGGGGATACAGGGACTCCTACAATGAGCAGTTCTTC. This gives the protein CAIRGYRDSYNEQFF.

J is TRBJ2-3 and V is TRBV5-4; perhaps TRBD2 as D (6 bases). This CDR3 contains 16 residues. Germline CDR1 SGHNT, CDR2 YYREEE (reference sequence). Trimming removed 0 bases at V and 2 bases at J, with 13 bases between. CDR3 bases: TGTGCCAGCAGCTTGGGATCTAGCGCCATCACAGATACGCAGTATTTT. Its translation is CASSLGSSAITDTQYF.

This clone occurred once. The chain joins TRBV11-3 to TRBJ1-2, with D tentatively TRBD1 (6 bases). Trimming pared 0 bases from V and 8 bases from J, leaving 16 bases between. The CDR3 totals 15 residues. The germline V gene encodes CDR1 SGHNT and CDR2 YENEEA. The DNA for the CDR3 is TGTGCCAGCAGCTTAGATCAGGGGACCCTAGACGGCTACACCTTC. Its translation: CASSLDQGTLDGYTF.